This TCR beta chain was retrieved from a study of low-dose radiotherapy and immunotherapy resistance in tumors. Study overall: Every 2 weeks, cohort 1 got 0.5 Gy, reaching 6.5 Gy to the planning target volume. From cycle 1 day 1, patients took oral aspirin 300 mg every day for four cycles.

Of note for this clonotype: Its ends do not fully match the called genes, so a read error is possible.

Germline loops: CDR1 DFQATT, CDR2 SNEGSKA (reference sequence). The CDR3 is 15 amino acids. First-strand cDNA relied on TRAV- and TRBV-specific primers spanning alpha and beta chains. TCRs were amplified for around 21 PCR cycles with a constant-region primer and V-primer adapter. Each CDR3 protein gets one entry after TCRdb re-called the reads with MiXCR. The sample carries 8,500 to 14,000 distinct CDR3 sequences, approximately 60% recorded once. The J gene is TRBJ2-1, the V gene TRBV20-1; the D gene is possibly TRBD1 (6 bases). The clonotype was recovered from a human donor with advanced metastatic prostate, ovarian, gallbladder or colorectal cancer (not recorded which). This table probably holds off-target reads from a library built for another chain. The CDR3 sequence is CSSSPGTTRYSEQFF. The DNA of the CDR3 is TGCAGTTCGTCTCCCGGGACAACTAGATACAGTGAGCAGTTCTTC.